This TCR beta chain was sequenced during a study of cytotoxic CD8 clonotypes in ibrutinib-treated CLL. Whole-study context: For this cohort, patients were ten to twelve relapsed/refractory and 15 treatment-naive, while 17 to 18 were IGHV unmutated.

The length of the CDR3 is 15 residues. CDR1 is SGHRS and CDR2 is YFSETQ in the germline V gene. The trim removed 7 bases at V and 6 bases at J, leaving 13 bases unmatched. TCRdb's copy holds only in-frame clones and misses some; the assay was immunoSEQ multiplex PCR. The sample includes around 300,000 clones, about 77% of them seen just once. The material sequenced was PBMCs, taken before ibrutinib treatment. This sequence joins TRBV5-1 and TRBJ2-1; 7 bases fit TRBD1. This sequence originates from a human donor with chronic lymphocytic leukemia. The CDR3 sequence is CASRKTLRGPNEQFF. The CDR3 DNA reads TGCGCCAGCCGAAAGACTTTGAGGGGGCCCAATGAGCAGTTCTTC.